This T cell receptor beta chain appears in the sequencing data of a study of cytomegalovirus exposure and HLA in healthy donors. Study context: It was reported in a later analysis that the 90 to 150 validation repertoires used the same platform as the 550 to 800 first-cohort repertoires. Study-level results: As was reported, the classifier diagnosed cytomegalovirus status with high specificity and sensitivity. The finding came from a later analysis; first-cohort TCR clusters tended to co-occur in the roughly 120 validation repertoires.

On this clone: Its matching antigen is unknown.

Generated by immunoSEQ multiplex PCR, the TCRdb table keeps only in-frame clones and is missing some. Among tens of thousands of clones, approximately 94% were seen once, and the ten largest hold about 4.2%. The donors were members of the validation cohort, which comprised 120 subjects and was separate from the first cohort of some 680 subjects. The CDR3 is 13 amino acids. Germline CDR1 reads SNHLY; CDR2 reads FYNNEI. J was trimmed by 10 bases and V by 7 bases; bases with no gene match: 8. Input material: PBMCs. The receptor was derived from a man aged 18 to 30 in good health and CMV-seropositive. This rearrangement joins TRBV2 to TRBJ2-7, with 12 bases aligning to TRBD2. CDR3: CASTFTSGRFQYF. The CDR3 DNA reads TGTGCCAGCACTTTTACTAGCGGGAGGTTCCAGTACTTC.